A single sample is the source of the 10 T cell receptor beta chains below, sequenced in a study of early T cells in non-severe SARS-CoV-2 infection. TCRdb fed the 5' RACE reads into MiXCR, producing one record per CDR3 protein. Among approximately 70,000 distinct CDR3 sequences, roughly an eighth were seen once, and the ten largest hold 15% to 18%. The specimen comprised whole blood, sampled at baseline. The receptors originated from an adult who was a healthcare worker with PCR-confirmed SARS-CoV-2 infection or an uninfected control (not recorded which). The donor label of this sample is uncertain.

This chain joins TRBV27 and TRBJ1-2, with D maybe TRBD1 (5 bases). Trimming shortened V by 5 bases and J by 4 bases, and 23 bases separated the two germline ends. The CDR3 totals 17 residues. The germline CDR1 and CDR2 sequences are MNHEY and SMNVEV (reference sequence). The CDR3 loop reads CASSLTSSGTRGYGYTF. CDR3 bases: TGTGCCAGCAGTCTAACTTCCTCCGGGACTCGGGGCTATGGCTACACCTTC.

This sequence joins TRBV4-2 and TRBJ2-7; TRBD2 matches 9 bases. The CDR3 contains 15 residues. The germline V gene has CDR1 LGHNA and CDR2 YNFKEQ. V gave up 4 bases and J gave up 3 bases; unmatched junction bases: 7. The CDR3 bases are TGTGCCAGCAGCCGCGGGACTAGCCTTTTCTACGAGCAGTACTTC. It is translated as CASSRGTSLFYEQYF.

This clonotype came up many times. The CDR3 DNA is TGCGCCAGCAGCCTCATGGACGGGAGCTACGAGCAGTACTTC. Translating it yields CASSLMDGSYEQYF. The chain combines TRBV4-3 with TRBJ2-7; possibly TRBD2 for D (6 bases). The CDR3 covers 14 residues. The germline V and J ends were trimmed by 4 bases and 3 bases, with 13 bases remaining between them. CDR1 is LGHNA and CDR2 is YSLEER in the germline V gene.

This sequence joins TRBV3-1 and TRBJ1-5, with 8 bases identical to TRBD1. With V trimmed by 8 bases and J by 4 bases, 4 bases remained unmatched. CDR3 length equals 13 residues. The V gene's germline CDR1 is LGHDT and CDR2 YNNKEL (reference sequence). Here the CDR3 DNA reads TGTGCCAGCTCTACAGGGGGGAATCAGCCCCAGCATTTT. Protein product: CASSTGGNQPQHF.

This clonotype was seen only a few times. J is TRBJ1-2 and V is TRBV25-1; a weak D match, TRBD1 (5 bases). Germline CDR1 MGHDK, CDR2 SYGVNS. The CDR3 totals 15 residues. The V gene lost 2 bases and the J gene lost 2 bases, with 12 bases spanning the gap. CDR3 nucleotides: TGTGCCAGCAGTGAACCCTCGGAGGGGAACTATGGCTACACCTTC. It codes for CASSEPSEGNYGYTF.

This clonotype has a count of ten or more. The rearrangement links TRBV12-3 or TRBV12-4 to TRBJ1-2, with D unclear. The ends were cut back, 3 bases at V and 7 bases at J, with 12 bases in the middle. This CDR3 contains 13 residues. Here the CDR3 DNA reads TGTGCCAGCAGTTTTCTCCGGGAGAGTGGCTACACCTTC. It specifies CASSFLRESGYTF.

This clonotype has more than one count but fewer than ten. This chain connects TRBV7-3 to TRBJ2-3, with D unclear. The ends were cut back, 5 bases at V and 2 bases at J, with 8 bases in the middle. The CDR3 is made up of 13 amino acids. Germline loops: CDR1 SGHTA, CDR2 FQGTGA. CDR3 in amino acids: CASSPAYTDTQYF. The CDR3 DNA sequence: TGTGCCAGCAGCCCCGCTTACACAGATACGCAGTATTTT.

This clonotype was observed many times. This sequence joins TRBV7-2 and TRBJ1-3, with D unclear. The germline V gene has CDR1 SGHTA and CDR2 FQGNSA. V was cut by 1 base and J by 1 base, with 17 bases left in between. The CDR3 has 18 residues. CDR3 DNA: TGTGCCAGCAGCTTAGAATTACGGCCAGGAGTTTCTGGAAACACCATATATTTT. Translated, it gives CASSLELRPGVSGNTIYF.

This clonotype was found many times. The chain has TRBV10-3 and TRBJ2-7, with a tentative D call TRBD2 (6 bases). V gave up 5 bases and J gave up 6 bases, with 11 bases separating them. Germline lookup yields CDR1 ENHRY and CDR2 SYGVKD. The CDR3 is made up of 12 amino acids. The CDR3 here is CAISRDSREQYF. In nucleotides, the CDR3 is TGTGCCATCAGTCGGGACTCCCGCGAGCAGTACTTC.

This clonotype was counted many times. V usage is TRBV20-1 and J usage is TRBJ2-5, with 13 bases identical to TRBD2. V was pared by 5 bases and J by 4 bases, with 7 bases of the junction left unmatched. CDR3 length: 15 amino acids. CDR1 and CDR2 from the germline V gene are DFQATT and SNEGSKA (reference sequence). The CDR3 loop is CSARGLAGVGETQYF. DNA of the CDR3: TGCAGTGCTCGCGGACTAGCGGGAGTGGGAGAGACCCAGTACTTC.